This TCR beta chain is from a study of blood T cell repertoires in COVID-19. Study-wide context: The United States, Italy and Spain were the sources of the acute and convalescent COVID-19 samples.

CDR1 and CDR2 from the germline V gene are SGHRS and YFSETQ. Germline trimming cut 5 bases from V and 5 bases from J; bases unmatched to any gene: 13. The CDR3 consists of 15 residues. Enrolment of Seattle patients took place during active infection, and they were followed longitudinally. The data were produced by immunoSEQ multiplex PCR, yet TCRdb's version contains in-frame clones alone and is incomplete. The table records some 400,000 clones, around 87% of them present only once. The sequencing input was peripheral blood. The chain is built from TRBV5-1 and TRBJ2-7; 7 positions agree with TRBD2. The receptor was derived from a woman between 55 and 75 years old with COVID-19, enrolled during active disease. CDR3 nucleotides: TGCGCCAGCAGGGGCGGGGGACGCCTCAAGAACGAGCAGTACTTC. This encodes CASRGGGRLKNEQYF.